One sample yielded the 30 T cell receptor beta chains listed below, sequenced in a study of shared clonotypes between healthy human individuals. Produced via immunoSEQ multiplex PCR; TCRdb's table is partial and in-frame only. The sample carries some 2,000,000 clones, approximately 96% recorded once. Sequenced input: naive CD4+ T cells sorted from blood. This sample's subset: CD45RA+ positively selected. Receptors were obtained from a man between 18 and 35 years old in good health.

The rearrangement uses TRBV30 and TRBJ1-4; 10 bases line up with TRBD1. V gave up 3 bases and J gave up 15 bases; unmatched junction bases: 7. The CDR3 contains 12 residues. The germline gives CDR1 GTSNPN, CDR2 SVGIG (reference sequence). As DNA, the CDR3 is TGTGCCTGGAGGTCGATGGGGACAGGGGTGTTTTTT. It specifies CAWRSMGTGVFF.

The chain employs TRBV19 and TRBJ2-1, with 7 bases matching TRBD1. The CDR3 extends over 16 amino acids. V lost 7 bases to trimming and J lost 4 bases; unmatched junction nucleotides: 13. In germline, CDR1 is LNHDA, CDR2 SQIVND (reference sequence). The CDR3 loop reads CASTAIRWGQYNEQFF. The CDR3 DNA reads as TGTGCCAGTACTGCGATCCGTTGGGGACAGTACAATGAGCAGTTCTTC.

The V call is TRBV10-3, the J call TRBJ2-2, with 14 bases aligning to TRBD2. Trimming took 10 bases from V and 6 from J; bases not matched to a gene: 7. Looked up from germline, CDR1 is ENHRY and CDR2 is SYGVKD. CDR3 length: 15 amino acids. The CDR3 loop is CATGTSGSWSGELFF. CDR3 sequence (DNA): TGTGCCACCGGGACTAGCGGGAGTTGGTCCGGGGAGCTGTTTTTT.

The rearrangement links TRBV28 to TRBJ2-5, with D possibly being TRBD1 (5 bases). The end of the DNA fits TRBJ2-7 better, so the J call may be wrong. CDR1 and CDR2 (germline): MDHEN, SYDVKM. CDR3 length: 13 amino acids. The CDR3 region has the DNA TGTGCCAGCAGCTCCCCAGGGACCTACGAGCAGTACTTC. Encoded protein: CASSSPGTYEQYF.

V usage is TRBV7-6 and J usage is TRBJ2-5, with D unresolved. Trimming took off 1 base at V and 9 bases at J, with 15 bases between the two ends. In germline, CDR1 is SGHVS, CDR2 FNYEAQ. The CDR3 runs to 14 residues. This chain's CDR3 is CASSLGGDALSQYF. The CDR3 region has the DNA TGTGCCAGCAGCTTAGGCGGAGACGCCCTGTCCCAGTACTTC.

The gene calls are TRBV7-6 and TRBJ1-1; no clear D gene. The CDR3 has 14 amino acids. In germline, CDR1 is SGHVS, CDR2 FNYEAQ. V shed 0 bases and J shed 1 base, with 6 bases lying between them. The CDR3 loop reads CASSLAHTNTEAFF. CDR3 in DNA: TGTGCCAGCAGCTTAGCGCACACGAACACTGAAGCTTTCTTT.

The chain employs TRBV28 and TRBJ1-6; TRBD1 matches 10 bases. CDR1 and CDR2 (germline): MDHEN, SYDVKM. With 5 bases clipped from V and 12 bases from J, the junction kept 16 bases outside the gene matches. The CDR3 spans 17 residues. The CDR3 DNA is TGTGCCAGCAGTCCCCCCAGCGACAGGGGGCGGCCGATACCCCTCCACTTT. It codes for CASSPPSDRGRPIPLHF.

The chain recombines TRBV18 with TRBJ2-3, with TRBD2 matching over 15 bases. Losses at the gene ends were 3 bases for V and 1 base for J; bases not matched to a gene: 14. Germline V gene sequence: CDR1 KGHSH, CDR2 LQKENI. This CDR3 region has 21 residues. This CDR3 is CASSPGLAGGQAEGGTDTQYF. CDR3 bases: TGTGCCAGCTCACCCGGACTAGCGGGGGGGCAGGCTGAGGGAGGCACAGATACGCAGTATTTT.

The rearrangement links TRBV27 to TRBJ2-7; 7 positions match TRBD2. The CDR3 covers 13 residues. The germline CDR1 and CDR2 sequences are MNHEY and SMNVEV (reference sequence). V shed 7 bases, J shed 4 bases, and the junction held 7 bases outside the gene matches. Written as DNA, the CDR3 is TGTGCCAGCACCCGCCGCGGGGGTTACGAGCAGTACTTC. Translating gives CASTRRGGYEQYF.

V is TRBV10-3 and J is TRBJ2-1; the match to TRBD1 covers 10 bases. CDR3 length: 13 residues. Germline V CDR1 and CDR2: ENHRY, SYGVKD. Losses at the gene ends were 5 bases for V and 6 bases for J; bases not matched to a gene: 1. CDR3 coding DNA: TGTGCCATCAGTTGGGACAGGGGCAATGAGCAGTTCTTC. Translated, it gives CAISWDRGNEQFF.

This clone was seen just once. CDR3 sequence reads: CASRRVGNTEAFF. The CDR3 nucleotides are TGTGCCAGCAGGCGAGTCGGGAACACTGAAGCTTTCTTT. V usage is TRBV27 and J usage is TRBJ1-1; no firm D call. Germline V gives CDR1 MNHEY, CDR2 SMNVEV (reference sequence). V was pared by 6 bases and J by 1 base, with 9 bases between. The CDR3 runs to 13 residues.

The DNA for the CDR3 is TGTGCCAGTAGACCAGGGGTGATTAAAACAGATACGCAGTATTTT. It specifies CASRPGVIKTDTQYF. The chain uses TRBV19 and TRBJ2-3; D possibly corresponds to TRBD1 (6 bases). This CDR3 has 15 residues. Germline CDR1 reads LNHDA; CDR2 reads SQIVND (reference sequence). V lost 6 bases to trimming and J lost 3 bases, with 16 bases between them.

J is TRBJ2-7 and V is TRBV5-4; TRBD2 agrees at 10 bases. This CDR3 contains 17 residues. Germline V gene sequence: CDR1 SGHNT, CDR2 YYREEE (reference sequence). With V trimmed by 7 bases and J by 2 bases, 15 bases remained unmatched. This CDR3 is CASSSGGAGLATYEQYF. The CDR3, as DNA: TGTGCCAGCTCTTCAGGAGGAGCGGGACTAGCGACCTACGAGCAGTACTTC.

The chain combines TRBV28 with TRBJ1-2, with 8 bases matching TRBD1. Trimming at V came to 5 bases and at J to 7 bases, leaving 15 bases not matched to a gene. CDR3 length equals 16 residues. Germline values: CDR1 MDHEN, CDR2 SYDVKM. For the CDR3, the DNA is TGTGCCAGCAGTGGGGATCTACAGGGGGTAATAGGTGGCTACACCTTC. Residues: CASSGDLQGVIGGYTF.

This chain joins TRBV12-5 and TRBJ2-1, with TRBD2 identical over 9 bases. Germline assignment: CDR1 LGHNT and CDR2 FRNRAP. The CDR3 has 13 residues. J lost 5 bases, V lost 5 bases, and 1 base had no gene match. This CDR3 reads CASGKREDNEQFF. The CDR3 DNA is TGTGCTAGTGGTAAGCGGGAGGACAATGAGCAGTTCTTC. Complete variable domain (other parts from reference TRBV12-5 and TRBJ2-1): DARVTQTPRHKVTEMGQEVTMRCQPILGHNTVFWYRQTMMQGLELLAYFRNRAPLDDSGMPKDRFSAEMPDATLATLKIQPSEPRDSAVYFCASGKREDNEQFFGPGTRLTVL.

This CDR3 is CASSGTAALHEQYF. The CDR3 DNA follows: TGTGCCAGCAGTGGAACAGCCGCTTTGCACGAGCAGTACTTC. This rearrangement joins TRBV5-4 to TRBJ2-7; D not certain. There are 14 residues in the CDR3. The V and J ends lost 5 bases and 5 bases respectively, with 17 bases between them. The V gene's germline CDR1 is SGHNT and CDR2 YYREEE (reference sequence).

The chain recombines TRBV7-9 with TRBJ1-6, with unresolved D. The V end lost 1 base, the J end lost 7 bases, and 8 bases lay between the germline ends. The CDR3 is 14 residues long. From germline, CDR1 is SEHNR and CDR2 FQNEAQ (reference sequence). The CDR3: CASSLVDGNSPLHF. CDR3 in DNA: TGTGCCAGCAGCTTAGTTGACGGGAATTCACCCCTCCACTTT.

The chain links TRBV6-1 to TRBJ1-1; 7 nucleotides line up with TRBD1. The CDR3 consists of 14 residues. The germline V gene has CDR1 MNHNS and CDR2 SASEGT. Unmatched junction bases numbered 5, after V lost 3 bases and J lost 4 bases. In nucleotides, the CDR3 is TGTGCCAGCAGTGACAGGGGGGCTGGCACTGAAGCTTTCTTT. Its protein product is CASSDRGAGTEAFF.

This clone is a singleton in its sample. The sample carries other DNA sequences with the same CDR3. CDR3 bases: TGCGCCAGCAGCTTGGGCGATCTTAGCACAGATACGCAGTATTTT. This translates into CASSLGDLSTDTQYF. V gene TRBV5-1 combines with J gene TRBJ2-3; D gene unclear. Germline-derived CDR1 and CDR2 are SGHRS and YFSETQ. This CDR3 spans 15 amino acids. The V end was cut by 0 bases, the J end by 0 bases, with 8 bases between.

This clone was observed a handful of times. This chain connects TRBV30 to TRBJ1-2, with D unresolved. The germline V gene has CDR1 GTSNPN and CDR2 SVGIG (reference sequence). V lost 5 bases and J 2 bases, leaving 12 bases between the germline ends. The CDR3 consists of 13 residues. For the CDR3, the DNA is TGTGCCTGGTGGGCACTGGGAAACTATGGCTACACCTTC. Encoded protein: CAWWALGNYGYTF.

The chain joins TRBV9 to TRBJ1-2, with D unresolved. The CDR3 loop spans 15 amino acids. Trimming removed 0 bases from V and 8 bases from J, with 17 bases in between. Germline CDR1 is SGDLS and CDR2 is YYNGEE. CDR3 nucleotides: TGTGCCAGCAGCGTAGAAATGAAGCCGCCACAGGGCTACACCTTC. Amino acids: CASSVEMKPPQGYTF.

This rearrangement joins TRBV5-1 to TRBJ2-1; D possibly matches TRBD1 or TRBD2 (5 bases each). The CDR3 is 17 amino acids. Looked up from germline, CDR1 is SGHRS and CDR2 is YFSETQ. The ends were cut back, 1 base at V and 10 bases at J, with 24 bases in the middle. The CDR3 DNA sequence: TGCGCCAGCAGCTTGTCGTTTCGGGGACCCCCTGCCAACGAGCAGTTCTTC. Its translation is CASSLSFRGPPANEQFF.

The V and J genes are TRBV7-3 and TRBJ2-2; TRBD1 matches at 11 bases. Trimming at V came to 3 bases and at J to 7 bases, leaving 4 bases not matched to a gene. In germline, CDR1 is SGHTA, CDR2 FQGTGA. CDR3 length equals 15 residues. CDR3 loop: CASSFTGTGGGELFF. In nucleotides, the CDR3 is TGTGCCAGCAGCTTTACCGGGACAGGGGGCGGGGAGCTGTTTTTT.

The chain uses TRBV7-8 and TRBJ1-5; unclear D gene. The CDR3 covers 18 residues. Trimming removed 1 base from V and 4 bases from J, with 20 bases in between. In germline, CDR1 is SGHVS, CDR2 FQNEAQ. In DNA, the CDR3 is TGTGCCAGCAGCTTAGGGGGTCTAAAAAGTGGATTTAATCAGCCCCAGCATTTT. Its translation: CASSLGGLKSGFNQPQHF.

This clone was recorded only once. J is TRBJ1-4 and V is TRBV30, with D maybe TRBD1 (5 bases). Trimming removed 3 bases at V and 6 bases at J, with 11 bases between. Looked up from germline, CDR1 is GTSNPN and CDR2 is SVGIG (reference sequence). CDR3 length: 13 amino acids. The CDR3 region is CAWRRDVYEKLFF. The CDR3 region has the DNA TGTGCCTGGAGAAGGGACGTATATGAAAAACTGTTTTTT. Full variable domain (rest looked up from reference TRBV30 and TRBJ1-4): SQTIHQWPATLVQPVGSPLSLECTVEGTSNPNLYWYRQAAGRGLQLLFYSVGIGQISSEVPQNLSASRPQDRQFILSSKKLLLSDSGFYLCAWRRDVYEKLFFGSGTQLSVL.

The chain combines TRBV9 with TRBJ2-1, with 7 nucleotides matching TRBD2. This CDR3 region has 16 residues. The V and J ends lost 0 bases and 3 bases, in that order; junction bases with no gene match: 6. Looked up from germline, CDR1 is SGDLS and CDR2 is YYNGEE. CDR3 DNA: TGTGCCAGCAGCGTAGGCAGTAGCGGGTACTACAATGAGCAGTTCTTC. Translated: CASSVGSSGYYNEQFF.

This rearrangement joins TRBV30 to TRBJ1-2; possibly TRBD1 for D (6 bases). Germline V gene lookup returns CDR1 GTSNPN and CDR2 SVGIG (reference sequence). The V gene lost 5 bases and the J gene lost 4 bases, with 23 bases spanning the gap. The length of the CDR3 is 16 residues. The CDR3 protein is CAWAQSGGTTLYGYTF. In nucleotides, the CDR3 is TGTGCCTGGGCTCAATCGGGGGGCACCACCCTCTATGGCTACACCTTC.

The rearrangement uses TRBV18 and TRBJ2-5; D remains ambiguous. Germline assignment: CDR1 KGHSH and CDR2 LQKENI. CDR3 size: 12 residues. V was pared by 5 bases and J by 4 bases, with 8 bases between. This CDR3 reads CASSEQRETQYF. As DNA, the CDR3 is TGTGCCAGCTCAGAACAAAGAGAGACCCAGTACTTC.

J is TRBJ2-2 and V is TRBV7-9; D may be TRBD2 (5 bases). This CDR3 has 15 amino acids. V was cut by 10 bases and J by 4 bases, with 19 bases left in between. Germline loops: CDR1 SEHNR, CDR2 FQNEAQ (reference sequence). CDR3 protein: CATMGPTAGTGELFF. Here the CDR3 DNA reads TGTGCCACCATGGGTCCTACGGCGGGCACCGGGGAGCTGTTTTTT.

CDR3 sequence reads: CASSEGRGTPYEQYF. CDR3 bases: TGTGCCAGCAGTGAAGGGAGAGGCACTCCCTACGAGCAGTACTTC. The rearrangement links TRBV6-1 to TRBJ2-5; D uncertain. The DNA end is more similar to TRBJ2-7, so the J call may be wrong. Germline V gives CDR1 MNHNS, CDR2 SASEGT. The CDR3 runs to 15 residues.